The rows below give T cell receptor beta chains drawn from one sample of a study of CD8 T cells in Susac syndrome. Each CDR3 protein gets one entry after TCRdb re-called the immunoSEQ multiplex PCR reads with MiXCR. The sample shows some 140,000 distinct CDR3 sequences, more than 85% of them seen only once. The sample was CD8+ T cells from PBMCs. The origin of the receptors is a human donor with Susac syndrome. The CDR3 runs from the conserved cysteine through the conserved F or W. Each record gives: CDR3 protein, CDR3 DNA, J gene, V gene, clone size, D gene. The D gene is left open where the match is weak. Clone size, where shown, is once, few, many, or a class for clones that have expanded.

CDR3aa: CTSSRKGASSGNTIYF
CDR3nt: TGCACCAGCAGCCGGAAAGGGGCGAGCTCTGGAAACACCATATATTTT
j_gene: TRBJ1-3
v_gene: TRBV1
abundance: once
d_gene: -

CDR3aa: CASSALGTGTWAQHF
CDR3nt: TGTGCCAGCAGCGCCCTCGGGACAGGGACTTGGGCCCAGCATTTT
j_gene: TRBJ1-5
v_gene: TRBV27
abundance: -
d_gene: TRBD1

CDR3aa: CASSLRLQGRAAFF
CDR3nt: TGTGCCAGCAGCTTGAGGTTGCAGGGGAGGGCGGCTTTCTTT
j_gene: TRBJ1-1
v_gene: TRBV5-6
abundance: -
d_gene: -

CDR3aa: CASSAGVMNTEAFF
CDR3nt: TGTGCCAGCAGCGCAGGGGTCATGAACACTGAAGCTTTCTTT
j_gene: TRBJ1-1
v_gene: TRBV9
abundance: once
d_gene: -

CDR3aa: CASRSGSNQPQHF
CDR3nt: TGTGCCAGCCGGTCCGGGAGCAATCAGCCCCAGCATTTT
j_gene: TRBJ1-5
v_gene: TRBV6-5
abundance: -
d_gene: -

CDR3aa: CASSNTADPEAFF
CDR3nt: TGTGCCAGCAGTAATACAGCGGACCCTGAAGCTTTCTTT
j_gene: TRBJ1-1
v_gene: TRBV7-9
abundance: -
d_gene: -

CDR3aa: CASSDSTGGGTDTQYF
CDR3nt: TGTGCCAGCAGCGACTCAACTGGTGGGGGCACAGATACGCAGTATTTT
j_gene: TRBJ2-3
v_gene: TRBV9
abundance: -
d_gene: -

CDR3aa: CASGSGTGADTQYF
CDR3nt: TGTGCCAGCGGGAGCGGGACTGGGGCAGATACGCAGTATTTT
j_gene: TRBJ2-3
v_gene: TRBV7-9
abundance: -
d_gene: TRBD2

CDR3aa: CASSPTENTGELFF
CDR3nt: TGTGCCAGCAGCCCAACCGAGAACACCGGGGAGCTGTTTTTT
j_gene: TRBJ2-2
v_gene: TRBV5-4
abundance: -
d_gene: -

CDR3aa: CASSQAGVRTEAFF
CDR3nt: TGCGCCAGCAGCCAAGCAGGGGTGAGGACTGAAGCTTTCTTT
j_gene: TRBJ1-1
v_gene: TRBV4-1
abundance: -
d_gene: -

CDR3aa: CASTEGSTEAFF
CDR3nt: TGTGCCAGCACCGAGGGTTCCACTGAAGCTTTCTTT
j_gene: TRBJ1-1
v_gene: TRBV5-6
abundance: -
d_gene: -

CDR3aa: CASSLAGRVGIDIQYF
CDR3nt: TGTGCCAGCAGCTTAGCCGGCAGGGTAGGAATTGACATTCAGTACTTC
j_gene: TRBJ2-4
v_gene: TRBV11-2
abundance: -
d_gene: -

CDR3aa: CASSHLRTSPNEQFF
CDR3nt: TGCGCCAGCAGCCACCTTAGGACTAGCCCCAATGAGCAGTTCTTC
j_gene: TRBJ2-1
v_gene: TRBV4-1
abundance: -
d_gene: TRBD2

CDR3aa: CASNPLRDPYGYTF
CDR3nt: TGTGCCAGCAACCCTCTCCGGGATCCCTATGGCTACACCTTC
j_gene: TRBJ1-2
v_gene: TRBV11-1
abundance: -
d_gene: -

CDR3aa: CAWSTSGSSYNEQFF
CDR3nt: TGTGCCTGGAGTACTAGCGGAAGCTCCTACAATGAGCAGTTCTTC
j_gene: TRBJ2-1
v_gene: TRBV30
abundance: once
d_gene: TRBD2

CDR3aa: CASKYAGQGSYEQYF
CDR3nt: TGTGCCAGTAAATACGCTGGACAGGGATCCTACGAGCAGTACTTC
j_gene: TRBJ2-7
v_gene: TRBV19
abundance: -
d_gene: TRBD1

CDR3aa: CASSLDGFYEQYF
CDR3nt: TGTGCCAGCAGCCTGGACGGGTTCTACGAGCAGTACTTC
j_gene: TRBJ2-7
v_gene: TRBV7-9
abundance: -
d_gene: -

CDR3aa: CASRGPEEAFF
CDR3nt: TGTGCCTCGAGAGGCCCTGAGGAAGCTTTCTTT
j_gene: TRBJ1-1
v_gene: TRBV11-2
abundance: -
d_gene: -

CDR3aa: CSVRLAGALSSYNEQFF
CDR3nt: TGCAGCGTACGACTAGCGGGAGCCCTAAGCTCCTACAATGAGCAGTTCTTC
j_gene: TRBJ2-1
v_gene: TRBV29-1
abundance: -
d_gene: TRBD2

CDR3aa: CASSRGLGATLSTDTQYF
CDR3nt: TGTGCCAGCAGCCGGGGGTTGGGGGCGACCCTAAGCACAGATACGCAGTATTTT
j_gene: TRBJ2-3
v_gene: TRBV7-9
abundance: -
d_gene: -

CDR3aa: CSVEAPLAGVPGHEQFF
CDR3nt: TGCAGCGTTGAAGCTCCGCTAGCGGGAGTTCCCGGGCATGAGCAGTTCTTC
j_gene: TRBJ2-1
v_gene: TRBV29-1
abundance: -
d_gene: TRBD2

CDR3aa: CSAKVTSFISEQFF
CDR3nt: TGCAGTGCTAAAGTGACTAGCTTTATTAGTGAGCAGTTCTTC
j_gene: TRBJ2-1
v_gene: TRBV20-1
abundance: -
d_gene: TRBD2

CDR3aa: CSARESSGLAGYEQFF
CDR3nt: TGCAGTGCTAGAGAATCATCCGGACTAGCGGGATATGAGCAGTTCTTC
j_gene: TRBJ2-1
v_gene: TRBV20-1
abundance: -
d_gene: TRBD2

CDR3aa: CASSLGTGVSPGELFF
CDR3nt: TGTGCCAGCAGCTTAGGGACAGGGGTTAGTCCCGGGGAGCTGTTTTTT
j_gene: TRBJ2-2
v_gene: TRBV5-4
abundance: -
d_gene: TRBD1

CDR3aa: CASSPQFTDTQYF
CDR3nt: TGTGCCAGCAGCCCACAGTTCACAGATACGCAGTATTTT
j_gene: TRBJ2-3
v_gene: TRBV11-2
abundance: once
d_gene: -

CDR3aa: CASSFPGHPNTEAFF
CDR3nt: TGTGCCAGCAGTTTCCCGGGACACCCGAACACTGAAGCTTTCTTT
j_gene: TRBJ1-1
v_gene: TRBV28
abundance: -
d_gene: -

CDR3aa: CASSPWTSGGIGYEQYF
CDR3nt: TGTGCCAGCAGCCCTTGGACTAGCGGAGGAATAGGCTACGAGCAGTACTTC
j_gene: TRBJ2-7
v_gene: TRBV7-2
abundance: -
d_gene: TRBD2

CDR3aa: CASSPGVGQVTYEQYF
CDR3nt: TGTGCCAGCAGCCCAGGGGTCGGACAGGTGACCTACGAGCAGTACTTC
j_gene: TRBJ2-7
v_gene: TRBV11-3
abundance: -
d_gene: TRBD1

CDR3aa: CASSLRTGPSDEQYF
CDR3nt: TGTGCCAGCAGCCTAAGGACGGGGCCTTCGGACGAGCAGTACTTC
j_gene: TRBJ2-7
v_gene: TRBV13
abundance: -
d_gene: -

CDR3aa: CSARKETQYF
CDR3nt: TGCAGCGCAAGGAAGGAGACCCAGTACTTC
j_gene: TRBJ2-5
v_gene: TRBV29-1
abundance: -
d_gene: -

CDR3aa: CSATLTALNTEAFF
CDR3nt: TGCAGTGCTACCCTGACAGCCCTGAACACTGAAGCTTTCTTT
j_gene: TRBJ1-1
v_gene: TRBV20-1
abundance: once
d_gene: -

CDR3aa: CASSLSAQGKGEQYF
CDR3nt: TGTGCCAGCAGTTTATCAGCACAGGGGAAAGGCGAGCAGTACTTC
j_gene: TRBJ2-7
v_gene: TRBV27
abundance: -
d_gene: TRBD1

CDR3aa: CASSQVPGIDEQYF
CDR3nt: TGTGCCAGCAGCCAAGTCCCCGGTATTGACGAGCAGTACTTC
j_gene: TRBJ2-7
v_gene: TRBV3-1
abundance: -
d_gene: -

CDR3aa: CASKEREGPGANVLTF
CDR3nt: TGTGCCAGCAAAGAGCGGGAGGGCCCCGGGGCCAACGTCCTGACTTTC
j_gene: TRBJ2-6
v_gene: TRBV6-1
abundance: -
d_gene: TRBD2

CDR3aa: CSARDGGTGLYEQFF
CDR3nt: TGCAGTGCTAGAGATGGGGGGACAGGTTTATATGAGCAGTTCTTC
j_gene: TRBJ2-1
v_gene: TRBV20-1
abundance: -
d_gene: TRBD1

CDR3aa: CSGWGGASSYNEQFF
CDR3nt: TGCAGCGGGTGGGGGGGAGCGAGCTCCTACAATGAGCAGTTCTTC
j_gene: TRBJ2-1
v_gene: TRBV29-1
abundance: once
d_gene: TRBD2

CDR3aa: CASLQGTYGYTF
CDR3nt: TGTGCCTCCCTACAGGGAACCTATGGCTACACCTTC
j_gene: TRBJ1-2
v_gene: TRBV30
abundance: -
d_gene: -

CDR3aa: CASSIQDTQYF
CDR3nt: TGTGCCAGTAGTATTCAAGATACGCAGTATTTT
j_gene: TRBJ2-3
v_gene: TRBV19
abundance: -
d_gene: -

CDR3aa: CASSGADTLRGYEQFF
CDR3nt: TGTGCCAGCAGCGGAGCAGACACCCTACGGGGCTATGAGCAGTTCTTC
j_gene: TRBJ2-1
v_gene: TRBV9
abundance: -
d_gene: -

CDR3aa: CASSLQWTENTEAFF
CDR3nt: TGTGCCAGCAGCTTACAGTGGACGGAGAACACTGAAGCTTTCTTT
j_gene: TRBJ1-1
v_gene: TRBV13
abundance: -
d_gene: -

CDR3aa: CASSPTSGPYEQYF
CDR3nt: TGTGCCAGCAGCCCCACCAGCGGGCCCTACGAGCAGTACTTC
j_gene: TRBJ2-7
v_gene: TRBV9
abundance: -
d_gene: -

CDR3aa: CSVTPGGGTSEAFF
CDR3nt: TGCAGCGTCACACCGGGAGGTGGAACAAGTGAAGCTTTCTTT
j_gene: TRBJ1-1
v_gene: TRBV29-1
abundance: -
d_gene: -

CDR3aa: CASSPFRGTYNEQFF
CDR3nt: TGTGCCAGCAGCCCCTTCAGGGGCACCTACAATGAGCAGTTCTTC
j_gene: TRBJ2-1
v_gene: TRBV9
abundance: -
d_gene: -

CDR3aa: CASSVTPGIGNYGYTF
CDR3nt: TGTGCCAGCAGCGTAACCCCAGGGATTGGAAACTATGGCTACACCTTC
j_gene: TRBJ1-2
v_gene: TRBV2
abundance: -
d_gene: -

CDR3aa: CATSRVGHEQFF
CDR3nt: TGTGCCACCAGCAGAGTTGGACATGAGCAGTTCTTC
j_gene: TRBJ2-1
v_gene: TRBV15
abundance: -
d_gene: -

CDR3aa: CASSFSEDRNQPQHF
CDR3nt: TGTGCCAGCAGCTTCTCCGAGGACAGGAATCAGCCCCAGCATTTT
j_gene: TRBJ1-5
v_gene: TRBV7-9
abundance: -
d_gene: TRBD1

CDR3aa: CASSPTPGREGRYQETQYF
CDR3nt: TGTGCCAGCAGCCCTACCCCGGGGCGGGAGGGCCGGTACCAAGAGACCCAGTACTTC
j_gene: TRBJ2-5
v_gene: TRBV28
abundance: -
d_gene: TRBD2

CDR3aa: CASSLDRVINQPQHF
CDR3nt: TGCGCCAGCAGCCTCGACAGGGTGATCAATCAGCCCCAGCATTTT
j_gene: TRBJ1-5
v_gene: TRBV4-1
abundance: -
d_gene: TRBD1

CDR3aa: CASSPTWGLGGQETQYF
CDR3nt: TGTGCCAGCAGTCCCACCTGGGGTCTGGGGGGCCAAGAGACCCAGTACTTC
j_gene: TRBJ2-5
v_gene: TRBV7-3
abundance: -
d_gene: -

CDR3aa: CASSPGRSSQETQYF
CDR3nt: TGTGCCAGCAGCCCAGGACGGAGTTCCCAAGAGACCCAGTACTTC
j_gene: TRBJ2-5
v_gene: TRBV7-8
abundance: -
d_gene: -

CDR3aa: CASSEGTGGYNEQFF
CDR3nt: TGTGCCAGCAGCGAGGGGACAGGGGGCTACAATGAGCAGTTCTTC
j_gene: TRBJ2-1
v_gene: TRBV9
abundance: -
d_gene: TRBD1

CDR3aa: CASSLYLESYEQYF
CDR3nt: TGTGCCAGTAGCCTGTACTTGGAATCCTACGAGCAGTACTTC
j_gene: TRBJ2-7
v_gene: TRBV19
abundance: once
d_gene: -

CDR3aa: CASSLSQTGRNYGYTF
CDR3nt: TGTGCCAGCAGTTTATCCCAGACAGGGAGGAACTATGGCTACACCTTC
j_gene: TRBJ1-2
v_gene: TRBV27
abundance: -
d_gene: TRBD1

CDR3aa: CASSPQQGGYNEQFF
CDR3nt: TGTGCCAGCAGCCCACAACAGGGAGGCTACAATGAGCAGTTCTTC
j_gene: TRBJ2-1
v_gene: TRBV11-3
abundance: -
d_gene: -

CDR3aa: CSVPLSYGYTF
CDR3nt: TGCAGCGTTCCTCTGAGCTATGGCTACACCTTC
j_gene: TRBJ1-2
v_gene: TRBV29-1
abundance: -
d_gene: -

CDR3aa: CASSLSGTNTEAFF
CDR3nt: TGTGCCAGCAGTTTATCGGGGACCAACACTGAAGCTTTCTTT
j_gene: TRBJ1-1
v_gene: TRBV27
abundance: -
d_gene: -

CDR3aa: CASSQATDGTGELFF
CDR3nt: TGCGCCAGCAGCCAAGCAACGGATGGGACCGGGGAGCTGTTTTTT
j_gene: TRBJ2-2
v_gene: TRBV4-1
abundance: -
d_gene: -

CDR3aa: CASSWEGNSYEQYF
CDR3nt: TGTGCCAGCAGCTGGGAGGGGAACTCCTACGAGCAGTACTTC
j_gene: TRBJ2-7
v_gene: TRBV5-4
abundance: -
d_gene: TRBD2

CDR3aa: CASSQDPGQAQFF
CDR3nt: TGTGCCAGCAGCCAAGACCCTGGACAGGCTCAGTTCTTC
j_gene: TRBJ2-1
v_gene: TRBV14
abundance: -
d_gene: TRBD1